Here is one T cell receptor (beta chain) with its context. Antigen specificity is unknown. These data come from a study of T cell responses to AZD1222 COVID-19 vaccine. Study-wide context: Both about-4-week and about-12-week second-dose recipients were combined. Points from the study as a whole: Repertoire samples came only from after the peak T cell response. It was only a handful of AZD1222 recipients who were seropositive at baseline. CD4 TCRs covered the whole spike, strongest at regions 160-218 and 743-854.

TCRdb keeps only in-frame clones here, not all; method: immunoSEQ multiplex PCR. The sample lists roughly 200,000 clones; around 88% were seen once. The CDR3 extends over 14 amino acids. CDR1 is SEHNR, CDR2 FQNEAQ, per germline (reference sequence). V gave up 0 bases and J gave up 1 base, with 6 bases separating them. The chain recombines TRBV7-9 with TRBJ1-1; D uncertain. Here the sequenced sample was peripheral blood, taken on day 0 of AZD1222 vaccination. The receptor comes from an adult in good health. The CDR3 nucleotides read TGTGCCAGCAGCTTAGCGCTTGAGAACACTGAAGCTTTCTTT. Its protein is CASSLALENTEAFF.